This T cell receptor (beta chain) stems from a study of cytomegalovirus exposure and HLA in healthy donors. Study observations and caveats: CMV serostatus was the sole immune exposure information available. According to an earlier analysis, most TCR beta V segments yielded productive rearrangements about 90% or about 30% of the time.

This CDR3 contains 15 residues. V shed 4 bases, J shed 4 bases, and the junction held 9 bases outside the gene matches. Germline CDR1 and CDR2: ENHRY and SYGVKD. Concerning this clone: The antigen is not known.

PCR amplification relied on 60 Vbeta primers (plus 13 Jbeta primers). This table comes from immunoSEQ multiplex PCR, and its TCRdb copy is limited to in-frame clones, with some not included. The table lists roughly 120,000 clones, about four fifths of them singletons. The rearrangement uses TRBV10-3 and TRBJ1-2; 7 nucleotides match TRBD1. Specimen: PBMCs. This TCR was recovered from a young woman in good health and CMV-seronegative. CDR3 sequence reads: CAISVTLQGSYGYTF. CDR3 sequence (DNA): TGTGCCATCAGTGTGACGTTACAGGGGAGCTATGGCTACACCTTC.